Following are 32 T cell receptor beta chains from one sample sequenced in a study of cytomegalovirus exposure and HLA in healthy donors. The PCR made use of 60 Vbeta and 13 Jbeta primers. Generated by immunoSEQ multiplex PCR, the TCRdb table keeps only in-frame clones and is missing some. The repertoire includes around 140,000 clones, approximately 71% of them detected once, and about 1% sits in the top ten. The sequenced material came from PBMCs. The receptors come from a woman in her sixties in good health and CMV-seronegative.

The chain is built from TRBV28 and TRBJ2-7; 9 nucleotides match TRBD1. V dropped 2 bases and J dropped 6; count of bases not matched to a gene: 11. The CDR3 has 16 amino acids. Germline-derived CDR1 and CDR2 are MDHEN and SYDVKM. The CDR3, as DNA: TGTGCCAGCAGTTTACCCCCGGGACAGGGTCTAAGCGAGCAGTACTTC. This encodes CASSLPPGQGLSEQYF.

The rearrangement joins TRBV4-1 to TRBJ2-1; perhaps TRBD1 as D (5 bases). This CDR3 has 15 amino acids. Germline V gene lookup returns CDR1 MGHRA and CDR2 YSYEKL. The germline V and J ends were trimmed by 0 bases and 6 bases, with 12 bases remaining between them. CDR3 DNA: TGCGCCAGCAGCCAAGAGGGCAACAGGCTCAATGAGCAGTTCTTC. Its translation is CASSQEGNRLNEQFF.

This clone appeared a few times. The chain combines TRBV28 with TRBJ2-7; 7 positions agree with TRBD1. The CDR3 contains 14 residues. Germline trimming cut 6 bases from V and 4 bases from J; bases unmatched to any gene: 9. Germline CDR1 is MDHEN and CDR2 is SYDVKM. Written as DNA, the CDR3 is TGTGCCAGCAGAACCCCCGGGACAGTGTACGAGCAGTACTTC. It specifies CASRTPGTVYEQYF.

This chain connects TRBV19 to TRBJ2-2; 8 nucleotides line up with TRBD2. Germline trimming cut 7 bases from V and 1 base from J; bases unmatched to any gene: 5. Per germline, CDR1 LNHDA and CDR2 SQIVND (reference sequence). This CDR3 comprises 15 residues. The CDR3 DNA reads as TGTGCCAGTACCGGGACTAGTTGGAACACCGGGGAGCTGTTTTTT. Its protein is CASTGTSWNTGELFF. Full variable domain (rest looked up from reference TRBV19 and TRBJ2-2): DGGITQSPKYLFRKEGQNVTLSCEQNLNHDAMYWYRQDPGQGLRLIYYSQIVNDFQKGDIAEGYSVSREKKESFPLTVTSAQKNPTAFYLCASTGTSWNTGELFFGEGSRLTVL.

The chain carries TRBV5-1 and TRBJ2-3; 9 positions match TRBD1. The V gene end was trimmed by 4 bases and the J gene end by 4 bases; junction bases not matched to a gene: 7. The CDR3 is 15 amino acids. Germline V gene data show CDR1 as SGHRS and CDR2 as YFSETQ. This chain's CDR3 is CASSTTGGRADTQYF. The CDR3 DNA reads TGCGCCAGCAGCACCACAGGGGGCAGAGCAGATACGCAGTATTTT.

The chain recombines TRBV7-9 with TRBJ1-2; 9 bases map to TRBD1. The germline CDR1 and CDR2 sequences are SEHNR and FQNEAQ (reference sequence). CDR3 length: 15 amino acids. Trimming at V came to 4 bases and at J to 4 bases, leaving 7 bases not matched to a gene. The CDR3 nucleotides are TGTGCCAGCAGCTCCACAGGGGGCCCTGGCTATGGCTACACCTTC. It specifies CASSSTGGPGYGYTF. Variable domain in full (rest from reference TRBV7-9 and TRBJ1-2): DTGVSQNPRHKITKRGQNVTFRCDPISEHNRLYWYRQTLGQGPEFLTYFQNEAQLEKSRLLSDRFSAERPKGSFSTLEIQRTEQGDSAMYLCASSSTGGPGYGYTFGSGTRLTVV.

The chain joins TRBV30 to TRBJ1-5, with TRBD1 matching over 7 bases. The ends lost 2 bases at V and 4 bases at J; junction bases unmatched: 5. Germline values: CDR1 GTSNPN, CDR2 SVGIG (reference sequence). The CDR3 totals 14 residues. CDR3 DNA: TGTGCCTGGAGTCCAGGACAGGCAAATCAGCCCCAGCATTTT. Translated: CAWSPGQANQPQHF.

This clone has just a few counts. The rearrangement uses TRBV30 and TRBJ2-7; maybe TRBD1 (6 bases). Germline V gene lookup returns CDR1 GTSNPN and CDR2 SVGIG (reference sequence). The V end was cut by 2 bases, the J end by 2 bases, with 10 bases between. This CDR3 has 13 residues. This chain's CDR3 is CAWSTGFPYEQYF. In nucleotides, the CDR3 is TGTGCCTGGAGTACAGGGTTTCCCTACGAGCAGTACTTC. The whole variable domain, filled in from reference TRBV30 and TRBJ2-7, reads SQTIHQWPATLVQPVGSPLSLECTVEGTSNPNLYWYRQAAGRGLQLLFYSVGIGQISSEVPQNLSASRPQDRQFILSSKKLLLSDSGFYLCAWSTGFPYEQYFGPGTRLTVT.

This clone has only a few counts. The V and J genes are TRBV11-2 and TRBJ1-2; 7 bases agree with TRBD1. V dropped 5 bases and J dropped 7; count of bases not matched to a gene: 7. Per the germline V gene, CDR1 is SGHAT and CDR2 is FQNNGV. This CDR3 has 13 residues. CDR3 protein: CASSHTTGSGYTF. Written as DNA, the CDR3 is TGTGCCAGCAGCCACACGACAGGGTCTGGCTACACCTTC.

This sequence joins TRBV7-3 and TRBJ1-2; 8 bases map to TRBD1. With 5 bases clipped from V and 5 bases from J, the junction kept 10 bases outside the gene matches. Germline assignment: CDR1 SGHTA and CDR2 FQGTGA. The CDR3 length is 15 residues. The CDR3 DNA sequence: TGTGCCAGCAGCGAAACTGCAGGGGGCCGGTATGGCTACACCTTC. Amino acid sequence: CASSETAGGRYGYTF.

The CDR3 coding sequence is TGTGCCAGCATAGGGACAGCTGGGGCCAACGTCCTGACTTTC. Its protein is CASIGTAGANVLTF. The rearrangement joins TRBV6-1 to TRBJ2-6; 7 bases align to TRBD1. Trimming at V came to 7 bases and at J to 2 bases, leaving 2 bases not matched to a gene. The CDR3 is 14 residues long. CDR1 and CDR2 (germline): MNHNS, SASEGT.

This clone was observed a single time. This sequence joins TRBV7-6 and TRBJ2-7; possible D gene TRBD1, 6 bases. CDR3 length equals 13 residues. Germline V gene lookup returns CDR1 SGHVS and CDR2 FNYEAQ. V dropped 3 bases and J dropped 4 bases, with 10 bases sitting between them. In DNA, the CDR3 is TGTGCCAGCAGCTTCCGAACAGGGTACGAGCAGTACTTC. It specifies CASSFRTGYEQYF.

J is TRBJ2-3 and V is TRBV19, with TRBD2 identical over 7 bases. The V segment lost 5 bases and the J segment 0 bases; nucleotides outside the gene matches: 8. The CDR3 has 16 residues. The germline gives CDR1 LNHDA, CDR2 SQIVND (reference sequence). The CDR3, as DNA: TGTGCCAGTAGTTCCTACCTAGCGGCCAGCACAGATACGCAGTATTTT. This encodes CASSSYLAASTDTQYF.

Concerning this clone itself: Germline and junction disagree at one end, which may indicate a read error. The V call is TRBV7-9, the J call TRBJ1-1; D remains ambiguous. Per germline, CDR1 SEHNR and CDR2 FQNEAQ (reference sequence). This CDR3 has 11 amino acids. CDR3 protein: CSSSSPPGAFF. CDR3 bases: TGTTCCAGCAGCTCACCCCCCGGAGCTTTCTTT.

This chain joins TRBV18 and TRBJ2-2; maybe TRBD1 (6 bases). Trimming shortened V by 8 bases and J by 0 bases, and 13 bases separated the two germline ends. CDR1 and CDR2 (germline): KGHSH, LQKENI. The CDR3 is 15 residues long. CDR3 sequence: CASPRQGSNTGELFF. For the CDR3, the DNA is TGTGCCAGCCCAAGGCAGGGGTCGAACACCGGGGAGCTGTTTTTT.

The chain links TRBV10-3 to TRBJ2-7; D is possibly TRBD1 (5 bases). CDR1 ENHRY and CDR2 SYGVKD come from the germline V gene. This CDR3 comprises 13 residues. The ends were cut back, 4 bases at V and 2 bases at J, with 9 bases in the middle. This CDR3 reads CAISGTGAYEQYF. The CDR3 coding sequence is TGTGCCATCAGTGGCACAGGAGCCTACGAGCAGTACTTC.

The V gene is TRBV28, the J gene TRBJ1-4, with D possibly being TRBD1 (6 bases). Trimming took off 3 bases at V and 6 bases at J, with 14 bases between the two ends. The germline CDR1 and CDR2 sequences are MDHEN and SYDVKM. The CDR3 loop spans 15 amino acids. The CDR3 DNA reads TGTGCCAGCAGTTTGGGGGGGCGCGGGGATGAAAAACTGTTTTTT. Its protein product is CASSLGGRGDEKLFF.

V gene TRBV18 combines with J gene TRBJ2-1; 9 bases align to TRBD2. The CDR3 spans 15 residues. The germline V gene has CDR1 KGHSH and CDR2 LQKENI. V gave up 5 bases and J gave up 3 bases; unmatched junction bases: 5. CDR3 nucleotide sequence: TGTGCCAGCTCAAACGGACTAGCGAGCTACAATGAGCAGTTCTTC. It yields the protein CASSNGLASYNEQFF.

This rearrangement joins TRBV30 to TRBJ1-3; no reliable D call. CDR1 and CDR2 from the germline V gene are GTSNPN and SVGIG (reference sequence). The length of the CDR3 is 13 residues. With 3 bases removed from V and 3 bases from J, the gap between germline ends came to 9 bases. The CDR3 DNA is TGTGCCTGGAGGCCCGGTGGTGGAAACACCATATATTTT. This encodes CAWRPGGGNTIYF.

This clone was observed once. CDR3 in DNA: TGTGCCAGCAGTTATAGCGGGAGCCGGTATGAGCAGTTCTTC. Residues: CASSYSGSRYEQFF. The gene calls are TRBV28 and TRBJ2-1; 9 positions agree with TRBD2. The CDR3 runs to 14 residues. V shed 4 bases and J 8 bases; nucleotides not matched to a gene: 6. Germline CDR1 is MDHEN and CDR2 is SYDVKM.

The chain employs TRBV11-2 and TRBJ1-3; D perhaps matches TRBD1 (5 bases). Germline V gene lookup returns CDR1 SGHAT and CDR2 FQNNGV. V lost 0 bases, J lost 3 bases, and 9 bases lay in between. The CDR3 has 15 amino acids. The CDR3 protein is CASSLDPGIGNTIYF. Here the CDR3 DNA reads TGTGCCAGCAGCTTAGACCCAGGGATTGGAAACACCATATATTTT.

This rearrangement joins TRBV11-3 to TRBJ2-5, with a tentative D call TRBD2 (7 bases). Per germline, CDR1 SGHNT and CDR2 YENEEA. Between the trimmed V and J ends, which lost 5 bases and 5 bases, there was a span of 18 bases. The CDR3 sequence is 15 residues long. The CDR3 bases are TGTGCCAGCAGCGAGGAGGGGGGGTTCGGGGAGACCCAGTACTTC. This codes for CASSEEGGFGETQYF.

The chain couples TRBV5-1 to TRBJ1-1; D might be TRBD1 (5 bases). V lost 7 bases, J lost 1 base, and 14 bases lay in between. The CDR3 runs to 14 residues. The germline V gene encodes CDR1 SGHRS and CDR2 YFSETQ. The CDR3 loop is CASGGTPPNTEAFF. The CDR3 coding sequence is TGCGCCAGCGGCGGGACTCCACCGAACACTGAAGCTTTCTTT.

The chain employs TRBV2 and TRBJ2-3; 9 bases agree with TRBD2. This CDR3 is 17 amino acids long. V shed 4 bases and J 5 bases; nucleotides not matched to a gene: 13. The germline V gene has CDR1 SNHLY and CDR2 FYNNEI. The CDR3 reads CASSASLIAGAGDTQYF. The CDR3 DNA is TGTGCCAGCAGTGCCTCCTTGATAGCGGGAGCGGGAGATACGCAGTATTTT.

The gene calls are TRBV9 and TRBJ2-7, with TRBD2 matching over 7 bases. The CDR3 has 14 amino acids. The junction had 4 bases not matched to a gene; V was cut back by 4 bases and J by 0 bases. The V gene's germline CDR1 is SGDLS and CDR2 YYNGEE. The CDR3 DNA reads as TGTGCCAGCAGCCTCGGCGGGAGCTCCTACGAGCAGTACTTC. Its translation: CASSLGGSSYEQYF. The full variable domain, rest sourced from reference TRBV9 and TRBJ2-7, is DSGVTQTPKHLITATGQRVTLRCSPRSGDLSVYWYQQSLDQGLQFLIQYYNGEERAKGNILERFSAQQFPDLHSELNLSSLELGDSALYFCASSLGGSSYEQYFGPGTRLTVT.

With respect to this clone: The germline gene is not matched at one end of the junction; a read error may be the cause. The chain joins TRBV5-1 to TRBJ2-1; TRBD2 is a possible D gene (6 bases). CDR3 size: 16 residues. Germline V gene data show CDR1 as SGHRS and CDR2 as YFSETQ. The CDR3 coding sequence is TGCGCCAGCAGCTTCGATCCGGGAGAAGGAAGGGGTGAGCAGCTCTTC. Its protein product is CASSFDPGEGRGEQLF. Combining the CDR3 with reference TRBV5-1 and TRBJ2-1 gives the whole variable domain KAGVTQTPRYLIKTRGQQVTLSCSPISGHRSVSWYQQTPGQGLQFLFEYFSETQRNKGNFPGRFSGRQFSNSRSEMNVSTLELGDSALYLCASSFDPGEGRGEQLFGPGTRLTVL.

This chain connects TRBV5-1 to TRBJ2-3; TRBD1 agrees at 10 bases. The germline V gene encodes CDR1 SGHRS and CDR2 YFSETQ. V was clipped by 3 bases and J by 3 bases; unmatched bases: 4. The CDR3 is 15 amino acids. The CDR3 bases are TGCGCCAGCAGCTACGGACAGGGGGAGACAGATACGCAGTATTTT. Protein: CASSYGQGETDTQYF.

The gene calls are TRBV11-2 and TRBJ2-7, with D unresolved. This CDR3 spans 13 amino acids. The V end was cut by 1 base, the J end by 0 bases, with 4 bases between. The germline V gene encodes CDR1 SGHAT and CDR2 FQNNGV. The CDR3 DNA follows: TGTGCCAGCAGCTTAGGGAGCTCCTACGAGCAGTACTTC. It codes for CASSLGSSYEQYF.

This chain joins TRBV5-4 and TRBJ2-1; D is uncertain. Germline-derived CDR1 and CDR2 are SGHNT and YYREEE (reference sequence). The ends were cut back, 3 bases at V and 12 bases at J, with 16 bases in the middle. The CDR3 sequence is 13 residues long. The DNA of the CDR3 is TGTGCCAGCAGCTCCTTGTCTCCGGGTCCGCAGTTCTTC. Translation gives CASSSLSPGPQFF.

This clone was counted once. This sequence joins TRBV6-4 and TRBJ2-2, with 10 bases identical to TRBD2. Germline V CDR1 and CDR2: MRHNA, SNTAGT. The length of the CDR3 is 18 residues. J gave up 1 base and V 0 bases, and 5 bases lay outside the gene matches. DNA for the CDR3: TGTGCCAGCAGTGACTCGACCTGGACTAGCGGGAACACCGGGGAGCTGTTTTTT. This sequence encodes CASSDSTWTSGNTGELFF.

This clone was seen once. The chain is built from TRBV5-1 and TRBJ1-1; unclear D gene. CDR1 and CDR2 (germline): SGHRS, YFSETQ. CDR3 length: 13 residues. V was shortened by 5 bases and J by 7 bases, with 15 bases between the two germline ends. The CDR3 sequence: CASRIGSLGEAFF. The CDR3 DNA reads TGCGCCAGCAGGATTGGGAGTCTAGGTGAAGCTTTCTTT.

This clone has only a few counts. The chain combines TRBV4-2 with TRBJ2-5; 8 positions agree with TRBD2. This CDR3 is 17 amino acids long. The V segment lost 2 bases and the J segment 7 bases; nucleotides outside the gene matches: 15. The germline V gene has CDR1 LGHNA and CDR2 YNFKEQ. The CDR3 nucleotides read TGTGCCAGCAGCCAATTCGAGCTGGGCGGGGGGTTGGGGACCCAGTACTTC. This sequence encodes CASSQFELGGGLGTQYF.